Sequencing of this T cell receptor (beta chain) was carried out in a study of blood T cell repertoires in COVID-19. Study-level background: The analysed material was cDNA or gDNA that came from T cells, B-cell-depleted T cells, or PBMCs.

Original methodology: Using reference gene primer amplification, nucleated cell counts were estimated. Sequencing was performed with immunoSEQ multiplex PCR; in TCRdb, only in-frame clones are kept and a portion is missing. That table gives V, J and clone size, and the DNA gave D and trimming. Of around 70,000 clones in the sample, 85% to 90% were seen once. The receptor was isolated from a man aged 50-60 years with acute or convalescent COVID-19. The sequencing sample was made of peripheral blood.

CDR3 residues: CASSRSLTSNNEQFF. CDR3 bases: TGCGCCAGCTCTCGGTCCCTCACGTCGAACAATGAGCAGTTCTTC. The V gene is TRBV5-1, the J gene TRBJ2-1, with D unresolved. Trimming took 7 bases from V and 5 from J, leaving 19 bases between them. This CDR3 is built from 15 residues. The germline gives CDR1 SGHRS, CDR2 YFSETQ.